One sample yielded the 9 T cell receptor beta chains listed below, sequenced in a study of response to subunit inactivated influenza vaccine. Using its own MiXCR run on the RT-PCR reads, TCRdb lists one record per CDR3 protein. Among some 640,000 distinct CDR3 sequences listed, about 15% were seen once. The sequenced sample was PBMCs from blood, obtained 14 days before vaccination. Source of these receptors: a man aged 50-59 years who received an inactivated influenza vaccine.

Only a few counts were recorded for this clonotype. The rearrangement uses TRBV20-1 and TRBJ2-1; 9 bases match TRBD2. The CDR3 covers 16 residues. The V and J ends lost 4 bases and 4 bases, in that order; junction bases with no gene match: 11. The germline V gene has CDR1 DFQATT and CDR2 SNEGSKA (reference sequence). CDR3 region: CSATSPGLATYNEQFF. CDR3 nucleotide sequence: TGCAGTGCTACGAGCCCGGGACTAGCCACATACAATGAGCAGTTCTTC.

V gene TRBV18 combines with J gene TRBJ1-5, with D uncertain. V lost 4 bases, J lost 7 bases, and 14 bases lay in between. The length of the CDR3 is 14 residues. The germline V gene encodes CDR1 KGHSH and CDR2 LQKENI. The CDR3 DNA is TGTGCCAGCTCACGGGGAGGCGCCAGCCAGCCCCAGCATTTT. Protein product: CASSRGGASQPQHF.

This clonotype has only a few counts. The CDR3 sequence: CASSGYVAGFEFF. The CDR3 bases are TGTGCCAGCAGCGGATACGTCGCTGGATTCGAATTCTTC. J is TRBJ2-1 and V is TRBV7-2; D not resolved. V lost 5 bases to trimming and J lost 16 bases, with 21 bases between them. The CDR3 covers 13 residues. Germline V gene lookup returns CDR1 SGHTA and CDR2 FQGNSA.

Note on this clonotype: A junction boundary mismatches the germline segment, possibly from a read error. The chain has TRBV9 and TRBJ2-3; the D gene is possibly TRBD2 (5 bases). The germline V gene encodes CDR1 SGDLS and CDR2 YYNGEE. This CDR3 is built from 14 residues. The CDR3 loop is CVSSVGVEPDTQYF. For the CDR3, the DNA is TGTGTCAGCAGCGTGGGAGTCGAGCCAGATACGCAGTATTTT. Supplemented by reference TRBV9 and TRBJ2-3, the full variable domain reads DSGVTQTPKHLITATGQRVTLRCSPRSGDLSVYWYQQSLDQGLQFLIQYYNGEERAKGNILERFSAQQFPDLHSELNLSSLELGDSALYFCVSSVGVEPDTQYFGPGTRLTVL.

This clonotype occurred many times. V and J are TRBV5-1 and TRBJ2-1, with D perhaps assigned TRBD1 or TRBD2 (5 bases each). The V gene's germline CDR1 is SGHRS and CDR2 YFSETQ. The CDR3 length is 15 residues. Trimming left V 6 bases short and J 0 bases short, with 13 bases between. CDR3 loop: CASMSGRSSYNEQFF. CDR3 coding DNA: TGCGCCAGCATGTCGGGACGGAGCTCCTACAATGAGCAGTTCTTC.

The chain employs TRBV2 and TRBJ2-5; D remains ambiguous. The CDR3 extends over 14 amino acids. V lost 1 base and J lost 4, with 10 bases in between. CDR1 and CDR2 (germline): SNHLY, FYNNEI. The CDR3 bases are TGTGCCAGCAGTGAAGGGCTTTTTTTAGAGACCCAGTACTTC. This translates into CASSEGLFLETQYF.

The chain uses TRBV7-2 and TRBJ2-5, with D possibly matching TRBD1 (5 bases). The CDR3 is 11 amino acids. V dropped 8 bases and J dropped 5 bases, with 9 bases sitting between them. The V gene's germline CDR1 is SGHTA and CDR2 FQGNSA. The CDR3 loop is CASGHRETQYF. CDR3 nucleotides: TGTGCCAGCGGCCACAGGGAGACCCAGTACTTC. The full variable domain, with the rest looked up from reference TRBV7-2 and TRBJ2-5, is GAGVSQSPSNKVTEKGKDVELRCDPISGHTALYWYRQSLGQGLEFLIYFQGNSAPDKSGLPSDRFSAERTGGSVSTLTIQRTQQEDSAVYLCASGHRETQYFGPGTRLLVL.

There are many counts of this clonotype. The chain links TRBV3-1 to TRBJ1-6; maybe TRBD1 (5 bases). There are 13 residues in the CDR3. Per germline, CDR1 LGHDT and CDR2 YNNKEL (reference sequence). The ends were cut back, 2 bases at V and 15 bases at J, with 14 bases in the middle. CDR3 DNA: TGTGCCAGCAGCCAATTCGGAGGGGAGCGCCTCCACTTT. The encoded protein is CASSQFGGERLHF.

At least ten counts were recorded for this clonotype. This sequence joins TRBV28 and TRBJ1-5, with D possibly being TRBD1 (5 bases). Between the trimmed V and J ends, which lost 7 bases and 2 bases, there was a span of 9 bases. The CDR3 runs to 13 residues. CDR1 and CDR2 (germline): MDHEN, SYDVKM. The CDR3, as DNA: TGTGCCAGCACAGGGACGCGCAATCAGCCCCAGCATTTT. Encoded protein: CASTGTRNQPQHF.